What follows are 27 T cell receptor beta chains derived from one specimen sequenced in a study of blood T cell repertoires in COVID-19. Generated by immunoSEQ multiplex PCR, the TCRdb table keeps only in-frame clones and is missing some. This table has about 210,000 clones, around 80% appearing once. The sample taken for sequencing was peripheral blood. These receptors were obtained from a woman aged 50 to 60 with acute or convalescent COVID-19.

The rearrangement links TRBV4-2 to TRBJ2-2; 14 nucleotides line up with TRBD2. Germline values: CDR1 LGHNA, CDR2 YNFKEQ. V lost 2 bases to trimming and J lost 3 bases; unmatched junction nucleotides: 8. The CDR3 totals 19 residues. The DNA of the CDR3 is TGTGCCAGCAGCCAAAGGGGACTAGCGGGAGCGTTGTACACCGGGGAGCTGTTTTTT. This sequence encodes CASSQRGLAGALYTGELFF.

The chain employs TRBV5-1 and TRBJ2-7; TRBD2 agrees at 10 bases. The V and J ends lost 0 bases and 3 bases, in that order; junction bases with no gene match: 12. The CDR3 contains 18 residues. CDR1 SGHRS and CDR2 YFSETQ come from the germline V gene. The CDR3 region has the DNA TGCGCCAGCAGCTTGGCGGGTAGCGGGAGGCCGAAGGACTACGAGCAGTACTTC. Residues: CASSLAGSGRPKDYEQYF.

The rearrangement joins TRBV6-2 or TRBV6-3 to TRBJ2-3; TRBD2 aligns across 8 bases. The length of the CDR3 is 17 residues. Germline V CDR1 and CDR2: MNHEY, SVGEGT. V lost 2 bases, J lost 0 bases, and 7 bases stayed unmatched. The CDR3 nucleotides are TGTGCCAGCAGTTACGAGAAGGGACTAGAGAGCACAGATACGCAGTATTTT. This gives the protein CASSYEKGLESTDTQYF.

This clone was seen a handful of times. V gene TRBV5-1 combines with J gene TRBJ2-1, with D maybe TRBD2 (5 bases). Germline V gives CDR1 SGHRS, CDR2 YFSETQ. The CDR3 extends over 19 amino acids. V was shortened by 0 bases and J by 0 bases, with 19 bases between the two germline ends. In DNA form, the CDR3 reads TGCGCCAGCAGCTTGGAGGGAGCCCTTAAGGGTGGCTCCTACAATGAGCAGTTCTTC. Translating it yields CASSLEGALKGGSYNEQFF.

This rearrangement joins TRBV6-5 to TRBJ2-7, with 12 bases identical to TRBD1. Trimming took 2 bases from V and 6 from J; bases not matched to a gene: 5. Germline V gene sequence: CDR1 MNHEY, CDR2 SVGAGI. The CDR3 loop spans 15 amino acids. DNA for the CDR3: TGTGCCAGCAGTTACAAGGGACAGGGGGCCTTCGAGCAGTACTTC. This codes for CASSYKGQGAFEQYF.

CDR3 bases: TGTGCCAACATTAGGAGGCTAGATCGGACAGATACGCAGTATTTT. Translating it yields CANIRRLDRTDTQYF. The rearrangement joins TRBV3-1 (or the pseudogene TRBV3-2) to TRBJ2-3; D perhaps matches TRBD2 (5 bases). There are 15 residues in the CDR3. Germline V gives CDR1 LGHDT, CDR2 YNNKEL (reference sequence). V was clipped by 10 bases and J by 3 bases, with 20 bases between them.

V gene TRBV29-1 combines with J gene TRBJ2-2, with D perhaps matching TRBD2 (6 bases). V was pared by 0 bases and J by 7 bases, with 15 bases between. The germline V gene has CDR1 SQVTM and CDR2 ANQGSEA. The CDR3 spans 15 residues. The chain's CDR3 is CSVEDRGGIGGELFF. In DNA form, the CDR3 reads TGCAGCGTTGAAGATCGCGGCGGGATCGGCGGGGAGCTGTTTTTT.

This rearrangement joins TRBV12-5 to TRBJ2-7; 9 bases are a match to TRBD2. V trimming: 4 bases; J trimming: 5 bases; junction bases outside the gene matches: 6. CDR1 is LGHNT, CDR2 FRNRAP, per germline. The CDR3 spans 14 residues. This CDR3 is CASGSGTSQDEQYF. The CDR3 region has the DNA TGTGCTAGTGGTTCCGGGACTAGCCAGGACGAGCAGTACTTC.

The chain combines TRBV2 with TRBJ2-5; possibly TRBD2 for D (7 bases). This CDR3 region has 14 residues. Trimming shortened V by 11 bases and J by 1 base, and 17 bases separated the two germline ends. Germline CDR1 and CDR2: SNHLY and FYNNEI. CDR3 in amino acids: CASSRGGPQETQYF. The CDR3 coding sequence is TGTGCCTCCTCGAGGGGGGGCCCCCAAGAGACCCAGTACTTC.

V and J are TRBV21-1 and TRBJ2-2; TRBD2 is taken as the D call from the table, unchecked against the DNA. TRBV21-1 counts as a pseudogene. CDR3 length: 14 residues. For the CDR3, the DNA is TGTCCCCAAACGGGACTCCCGGACACCGGGGAGCTGTTTTTT. It codes for CPQTGLPDTGELFF.

This sequence joins TRBV6-1 and TRBJ1-2; the D gene is possibly TRBD1 (6 bases). Between the trimmed V and J ends, which lost 4 bases and 4 bases, there was a span of 19 bases. Looked up from germline, CDR1 is MNHNS and CDR2 is SASEGT. The CDR3 is made up of 16 amino acids. CDR3 sequence: CASSVRQAVYSYGYTF. The DNA for the CDR3 is TGTGCCAGCAGTGTCCGACAGGCAGTTTATTCCTATGGCTACACCTTC.

The table lists this clone with a count of one. The chain couples TRBV12-3 or TRBV12-4 to TRBJ2-1; D is perhaps TRBD2 (6 bases). The CDR3 runs 12 residues. The V end lost 7 bases, the J end lost 7 bases, and 11 bases lay between the germline ends. This CDR3 is CASTQTSNEQFF. CDR3 nucleotide sequence: TGTGCCAGCACCCAGACTAGTAATGAGCAGTTCTTC.

The chain carries TRBV7-3 and TRBJ2-2; 8 nucleotides agree with TRBD1. Germline V gene data show CDR1 as SGHTA and CDR2 as FQGTGA. The CDR3 runs 17 residues. V lost 6 bases to trimming and J lost 2 bases; unmatched junction nucleotides: 11. The CDR3 DNA sequence: TGTGCCAGCAGTAAATTCCAGGGGGCATCTAACACCGGGGAGCTGTTTTTT. This encodes CASSKFQGASNTGELFF.

As DNA, the CDR3 is TGCGCCAGCAGCTTGGAGGGCAGGGGGCCGGTAGCTGGGGCCAACGTCCTGACTTTC. This sequence encodes CASSLEGRGPVAGANVLTF. The rearrangement links TRBV5-1 to TRBJ2-6; TRBD1 agrees at 8 bases. V gave up 0 bases and J gave up 2 bases; unmatched junction bases: 10. This CDR3 is 19 amino acids long. Germline V gives CDR1 SGHRS, CDR2 YFSETQ.

This clone appeared a single time. The J gene is TRBJ2-1, the V gene TRBV11-3; no clear D gene. Per the germline V gene, CDR1 is SGHNT and CDR2 is YENEEA. This CDR3 spans 18 amino acids. The V end was cut by 3 bases, the J end by 0 bases, with 18 bases between. CDR3 amino acids: CASSFGVRARFSYNEQFF. DNA of the CDR3: TGTGCCAGCAGCTTTGGTGTCCGAGCGAGGTTCTCCTACAATGAGCAGTTCTTC.

The chain links TRBV9 to TRBJ2-4; the match to TRBD1 covers 8 bases. Germline CDR1 SGDLS, CDR2 YYNGEE. V gave up 0 bases and J gave up 5 bases; unmatched junction bases: 7. The CDR3 has 16 amino acids. CDR3 region: CASSVGLTGAQNIQYF. The CDR3 DNA is TGTGCCAGCAGCGTAGGCCTGACAGGGGCCCAAAACATTCAGTACTTC.

The gene calls are TRBV3-1 (or the pseudogene TRBV3-2) and TRBJ2-1; TRBD2 might be the D (6 bases). The CDR3 runs to 14 residues. CDR1 is LGHDT and CDR2 is YNNKEL in the germline V gene (reference sequence). Trimming cost V 4 bases and J 5 bases, with 12 bases left between them. The CDR3 region is CASSLAALNNEQFF. CDR3 sequence (DNA): TGTGCCAGCAGCCTAGCGGCGCTAAACAATGAGCAGTTCTTC.

The chain employs TRBV11-2 and TRBJ2-5; 7 bases are shared with TRBD1. Per the germline V gene, CDR1 is SGHAT and CDR2 is FQNNGV. The CDR3 is made up of 15 amino acids. V trimming: 4 bases; J trimming: 3 bases; junction bases outside the gene matches: 8. The CDR3 loop reads CASSSPTGFEETQYF. For the CDR3, the DNA is TGTGCCAGCAGCTCGCCGACAGGGTTTGAAGAGACCCAGTACTTC. Based on the CDR3 plus reference TRBV11-2 and TRBJ2-5, the full variable domain is EAGVAQSPRYKIIEKRQSVAFWCNPISGHATLYWYQQILGQGPKLLIQFQNNGVVDDSQLPKDRFSAERLKGVDSTLKIQPAKLEDSAVYLCASSSPTGFEETQYFGPGTRLLVL.

The V and J genes are TRBV24-1 and TRBJ1-2, with D tentatively TRBD1 (6 bases). CDR3 size: 15 residues. Germline values: CDR1 KGHDR, CDR2 SFDVKD. Trimming removed 5 bases at V and 8 bases at J, with 20 bases between. The CDR3 bases are TGTGCCACCAGTGCCTCCGGGACATCTCGTGAGGGCTACACCTTC. This encodes CATSASGTSREGYTF.

The CDR3 nucleotides are TGCGCCAGCCGGGGCCTTAGCGGGAGAGGCACAGATACGCAGTATTTT. Translating gives CASRGLSGRGTDTQYF. The chain recombines TRBV5-1 with TRBJ2-3; TRBD2 agrees at 9 bases. Trimming cost V 7 bases and J 1 base; bases outside gene matches: 10. The CDR3 consists of 16 residues. Per the germline V gene, CDR1 is SGHRS and CDR2 is YFSETQ.

V usage is TRBV15 and J usage is TRBJ2-7, with D perhaps matching TRBD2 (5 bases). CDR3 length: 14 amino acids. Deletions cut 3 bases from V and 7 bases from J, with 16 bases between. In germline, CDR1 is LNHNV, CDR2 YYDKDF (reference sequence). The CDR3 sequence is CATSSFSLPGEQYF. CDR3 sequence (DNA): TGTGCCACCAGCAGTTTCAGTCTTCCGGGGGAGCAGTACTTC.

V gene TRBV3-1 (or the pseudogene TRBV3-2) combines with J gene TRBJ1-1; 9 positions match TRBD1. Per germline, CDR1 LGHDT and CDR2 YNNKEL (reference sequence). J lost 1 base, V lost 2 bases, and 8 bases had no gene match. This CDR3 has 17 residues. CDR3 sequence: CASSQLGTGKANTEAFF. The CDR3 nucleotides read TGTGCCAGCAGCCAATTAGGGACAGGGAAGGCGAACACTGAAGCTTTCTTT.

The chain employs TRBV5-1 and TRBJ2-7; TRBD1 matches at 7 bases. The CDR3 has 14 amino acids. With V trimmed by 4 bases and J by 7 bases, 11 bases remained unmatched. Germline V lookup: CDR1 SGHRS, CDR2 YFSETQ. The CDR3 nucleotides read TGCGCCAGCAGCAAATGGGACAGCCTTAAGGAGCAGTACTTC. Its protein is CASSKWDSLKEQYF.

This clone was counted a few times. The identical CDR3 is also encoded by other nucleotide sequences in the sample. CDR3 nucleotides: TGTGCCAGTAGTATCTGGGGGGCCGGGGAGCTGTTTTTT. Translating gives CASSIWGAGELFF. The J gene is TRBJ2-2, the V gene TRBV19; possibly TRBD2 for D (6 bases). The CDR3 totals 13 residues. Germline V gene sequence: CDR1 LNHDA, CDR2 SQIVND (reference sequence). V dropped 3 bases and J dropped 6 bases, with 8 bases sitting between them.

The rearrangement links TRBV10-2 to TRBJ2-1, with D possibly being TRBD2 (6 bases). This CDR3 has 14 residues. Trimming stripped 3 bases from V and 7 bases from J, with 13 bases between. Germline CDR1 WSHSY, CDR2 SAAADI. CDR3 residues: CASSEWLATNEQFF. CDR3 nucleotides: TGCGCCAGCAGTGAATGGCTAGCGACGAATGAGCAGTTCTTC.

V is TRBV29-1 and J is TRBJ1-4; D not resolved. CDR1 and CDR2 from the germline V gene are SQVTM and ANQGSEA. The CDR3 has 10 residues. The V and J ends lost 7 bases and 5 bases respectively, with 5 bases between them. The CDR3 protein is CSARNEKLFF. CDR3 DNA sequence: TGCAGCGCCAGGAATGAAAAACTGTTTTTT.

V and J are TRBV2 and TRBJ2-5; 8 bases line up with TRBD2. This CDR3 is 12 amino acids long. CDR1 and CDR2 from the germline V gene are SNHLY and FYNNEI. The CDR3 bases are TGTGCGACCCGGGGGGGCGGGGAGACCCAGTACTTC. Its translation: CATRGGGETQYF.